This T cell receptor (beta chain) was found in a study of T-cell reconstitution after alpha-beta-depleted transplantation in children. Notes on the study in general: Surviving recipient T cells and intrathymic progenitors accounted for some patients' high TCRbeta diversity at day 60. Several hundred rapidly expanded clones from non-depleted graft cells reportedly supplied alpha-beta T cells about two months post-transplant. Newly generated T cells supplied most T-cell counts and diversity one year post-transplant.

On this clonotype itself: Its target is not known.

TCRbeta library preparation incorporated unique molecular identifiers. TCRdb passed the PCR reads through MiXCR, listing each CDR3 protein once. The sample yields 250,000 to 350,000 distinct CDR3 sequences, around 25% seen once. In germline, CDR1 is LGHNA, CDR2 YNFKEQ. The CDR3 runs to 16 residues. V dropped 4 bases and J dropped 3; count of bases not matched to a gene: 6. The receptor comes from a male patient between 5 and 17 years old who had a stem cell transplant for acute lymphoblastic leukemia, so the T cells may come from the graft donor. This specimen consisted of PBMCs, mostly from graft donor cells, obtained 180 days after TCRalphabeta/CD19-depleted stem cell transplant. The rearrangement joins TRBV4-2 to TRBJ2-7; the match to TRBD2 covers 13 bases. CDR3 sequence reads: CASSPRTSGSIYEQYF. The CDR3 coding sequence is TGTGCCAGCAGCCCACGGACTAGCGGGAGCATCTACGAGCAGTACTTC.